This TCR beta chain originates from a study of tumor and adjacent non-tumor tissue in lung cancer. Overall study context: On average, productive TCRbeta reads reached a few million per sample.

The CDR3 is 13 residues long. CDR1 and CDR2 (germline): DFQATT, SNEGSKA (reference sequence). Regarding this clonotype: Antigen unknown. At one of its ends the junction is not consistent with the germline gene, which may arise from a read error.

General study results and limits: In normal lung, the top 100 clones were significantly more dominant than in tumor. Compared with tumor, normal lung showed significantly lower TCR diversity.

No cell sorting was done before RNA was extracted from the tissue. Between August and November 2014, newly diagnosed, chemotherapy-naive lung cancer patients underwent thoracic surgery in China. TCRbeta libraries were built with three rounds of nested PCR, modified from ARM-PCR. TCRdb ran MiXCR on the multiplex PCR reads and lists one entry per CDR3 protein. The data show about 79,000 distinct CDR3 sequences, around 77% seen once. The sequence derives from a woman aged 40-49 years with non-small cell lung cancer. Sequenced input: lung tumor tissue. The genes are TRBV20-1 and TRBJ2-7; D not resolved. CDR3 residues: CSARYTVSYEQYF. The CDR3 bases are TGCAGTGCTAGATACACAGTCTCCTACGAACAGTACTTC.